These 10 T cell receptor beta chains were sequenced from one sample in a study of beta chain features in type 1 diabetes. Sequenced material consisted of expressed TCRB transcripts (all of the isolated RNA was reverse transcribed). The table came from immunoSEQ multiplex PCR; TCRdb's copy has only in-frame clones and leaves some out. The sample shows about 650,000 clones, around 12% of them seen only once. Regarding the study as a whole: People with Type 1 diabetes carried modestly yet significantly shorter TCRB CDR3s in all four CD4+ subsets.

Their antigen targets remain unknown. The sequencing input was naive CD4+ T cells from blood. The receptor set was obtained from a man between 25 and 39 years old with type 1 diabetes.

This clone was seen a few times. The genes are TRBV7-9 and TRBJ1-2; possible D gene TRBD1, 5 bases. V was trimmed by 1 base and J by 1 base, leaving 10 bases between them. The V gene's germline CDR1 is SEHNR and CDR2 FQNEAQ (reference sequence). This CDR3 comprises 15 residues. The CDR3 loop reads CASSLDRGINYGYTF. The CDR3 DNA reads as TGTGCCAGCAGCTTAGATCGGGGGATTAACTATGGCTACACCTTC.

This clone has more than one count but fewer than ten. This chain joins TRBV30 and TRBJ1-3; D gene unclear. In germline, CDR1 is GTSNPN, CDR2 SVGIG (reference sequence). The CDR3 runs to 14 residues. V shed 0 bases and J shed 3 bases, with 9 bases lying between them. The CDR3 DNA reads as TGTGCCTGGAGTGTATCCCAGGTTGGAAACACCATATATTTT. Protein sequence: CAWSVSQVGNTIYF.

The rearrangement links TRBV19 to TRBJ2-7, with D possibly TRBD1 on 6 matching bases. CDR1 is LNHDA and CDR2 is SQIVND in the germline V gene (reference sequence). This CDR3 region has 13 residues. V was clipped by 7 bases and J by 3 bases, with 13 bases between them. CDR3 bases: TGTGCCAGTAAGCGTGAAGGGGGCTACGAGCAGTACTTC. Translated: CASKREGGYEQYF. The full variable domain, completed using reference TRBV19 and TRBJ2-7, is DGGITQSPKYLFRKEGQNVTLSCEQNLNHDAMYWYRQDPGQGLRLIYYSQIVNDFQKGDIAEGYSVSREKKESFPLTVTSAQKNPTAFYLCASKREGGYEQYFGPGTRLTVT.

CDR3 region: CASGLYENTEAFF. CDR3 DNA: TGTGCTAGTGGTTTGTATGAAAACACTGAAGCTTTCTTT. This chain links TRBV12-5 with TRBJ1-1, with D hard to call. Germline assignment: CDR1 LGHNT and CDR2 FRNRAP. Deletions cut 2 bases from V and 2 bases from J, with 6 bases between. The CDR3 covers 13 residues.

The rearrangement joins TRBV19 to TRBJ1-2, with a possible D match to TRBD1 (5 bases). V was trimmed by 1 base and J by 8 bases, leaving 11 bases between them. This CDR3 is 13 amino acids long. Germline V gene lookup returns CDR1 LNHDA and CDR2 SQIVND (reference sequence). For the CDR3, the DNA is TGTGCCAGTAGTATAGGTCCAGGGCCCGGCTACACCTTC. As protein: CASSIGPGPGYTF.

This clone was counted a few times. The V and J genes are TRBV4-1 and TRBJ1-2; 8 bases line up with TRBD1. V shed 6 bases, J shed 3 bases, and the junction held 3 bases outside the gene matches. The CDR3 has 13 amino acids. The germline V gene has CDR1 MGHRA and CDR2 YSYEKL. CDR3 residues: CASRGTGDYGYTF. The CDR3 DNA is TGCGCCAGCAGAGGGACAGGCGACTATGGCTACACCTTC.

A few counts support this clone. The CDR3 sequence: CASSQERSGKQETQYF. Here the CDR3 DNA reads TGTGCCAGCAGCCAAGAGCGGTCTGGAAAGCAAGAGACCCAGTACTTC. The J gene is TRBJ2-5, the V gene TRBV4-2; D not resolved. CDR3 size: 16 residues. Trimming took 0 bases from V and 2 from J, leaving 13 bases between them. Germline CDR1 is LGHNA and CDR2 is YNFKEQ.

J is TRBJ2-7 and V is TRBV11-2, with 7 positions matching TRBD1. CDR1 is SGHAT, CDR2 FQNNGV, per germline. V gave up 7 bases and J gave up 2 bases; unmatched junction bases: 5. The CDR3 spans 13 residues. The CDR3 coding sequence is TGTGCCAGCACCGCGGACAGGACCTACGAGCAGTACTTC. Translated, it gives CASTADRTYEQYF.

This chain connects TRBV5-1 to TRBJ2-7; D is unclear. The germline V gene encodes CDR1 SGHRS and CDR2 YFSETQ. The CDR3 extends over 15 amino acids. V gave up 1 base and J gave up 1 base, with 12 bases separating them. For the CDR3, the DNA is TGCGCCAGCAGCTTGACGGGTCTTTTTTCCTACGAGCAGTACTTC. Protein: CASSLTGLFSYEQYF.

V and J are TRBV6-6 and TRBJ2-3; a possible D gene is TRBD2 (5 bases). Trimming took 2 bases from V and 3 from J, leaving 15 bases between them. CDR3 length equals 16 residues. The germline CDR1 and CDR2 sequences are MNHNY and SVGAGI (reference sequence). The CDR3 sequence is CASSYETATGTDTQYF. In DNA form, the CDR3 reads TGTGCCAGCAGTTACGAAACGGCGACGGGGACAGATACGCAGTATTTT.